This is a list of T cell receptor beta chains from one sample in a study of post-analysis software for immune sequencing data. TCRdb re-called the PCR reads through MiXCR, storing one row per CDR3 protein. The data show 350,000 to 450,000 distinct CDR3 sequences, about 40% seen once. Sequenced: blood. These receptors were collected from a girl aged 2 to 9 with multiple sclerosis. Both conserved end residues are part of each CDR3. D genes are given only for firm matches. Where a row states a size, it is once, few, many or the class of an expanded clone; other rows omit it.

clone_size j_call d_call v_call cdr3_nt cdr3_aa
- TRBJ2-5 TRBD2 TRBV6-2/TRBV6-3 TGTGCCAGCAGCCTCGGACTAGCGGGGACAGAGACCCAGTACTTC CASSLGLAGTETQYF
- TRBJ2-7 - TRBV20-1 TGCAGTGCTAGGTCGGAGAGGTCTCCCTCCTACGAGCAGTACTTC CSARSERSPSYEQYF
- TRBJ1-1 - TRBV28 TGTGCCAGCAGTCCCCCGGGGGTGGGTGCTACTGAAGCTTTCTTT CASSPPGVGATEAFF
few TRBJ2-7 - TRBV6-5 TGTGCCAGCCAGTTACTGGGGGGTAGGTCCTACGAGCAGTACTTC CASQLLGGRSYEQYF
- TRBJ2-7 - TRBV6-2/TRBV6-3 TGTGCCAGCAAGAACAGGCAACCCTCCTGCGAGCAGTACTTC CASKNRQPSCEQYF
- TRBJ2-1 TRBD2 TRBV4-1 TGCGCCAGCAGACGGACTAGCGGGGCTTACAATGAGCAGTTCTTC CASRRTSGAYNEQFF
few TRBJ2-5 TRBD2 TRBV6-5 TGTGCCAGCAGTTACCAGCGGGAGAGAGAGACCCAGTACTTC CASSYQRERETQYF
- TRBJ1-4 - TRBV7-2 TGTGCCAGCAGCTTAGTTAAGTCAACTAATGAAAAACTGTTTTTT CASSLVKSTNEKLFF
- TRBJ1-2 - TRBV20-1 TGCAGTGCTGCCACAGCGGGTCCCTATGGCTACACCTTC CSAATAGPYGYTF
few TRBJ1-5 - TRBV4-3 TGCGCCAGCAGCCAAGATCGCAGGGGCTTGGGGCCCCAGCATTTT CASSQDRRGLGPQHF
once TRBJ2-5 - TRBV6-5 TGTGCCAGCAGTTACTCGATCGGCTTTGAGCAGTACTTC CASSYSIGFEQYF
- TRBJ1-5 TRBD1 TRBV5-1 TGCGCCAGCAGCTTGACTGGGACAGAGACCCAGCATTTT CASSLTGTETQHF
- TRBJ2-2 - TRBV5-1 TGCGCCAGCAGCGCGGAGAGGCACGGGGAGCTGTTTTTT CASSAERHGELFF
- TRBJ1-4 TRBD1 TRBV30 TGTGCCTGGAGTACAGGGGCAACTAATGAAAAACTGTTTTTT CAWSTGATNEKLFF
- TRBJ1-2 - TRBV29-1 TGCAGCGCTGAAGGAGGGAACTATGGCTACACCTTC CSAEGGNYGYTF
- TRBJ2-5 - TRBV5-1 TGCGCCAGCAGCTTGGAGCTCGAGACCCAGTACTTC CASSLELETQYF
- TRBJ1-2 TRBD1 TRBV29-1 TGCAGCGTTAGGGTTACAGGGGGCGACTTTAACTATGGCTACACCTTC CSVRVTGGDFNYGYTF
few TRBJ2-1 - TRBV9 TGTGCCAGCAGCGTAGCGGGAGAACACAATGAGCAGTTCTTC CASSVAGEHNEQFF
- TRBJ2-7 - TRBV20-1 TGCAGTGCTCTAGGGGCCTTGGGAGACGACGAGCAGTACTTC CSALGALGDDEQYF
few TRBJ2-1 - TRBV5-1 TGCGCCAGCAGCTTGGGAGTGACCCTTTTCAATGAGCAGTTCTTC CASSLGVTLFNEQFF
- TRBJ1-1 - TRBV29-1 TGCAGTGAGGGACATTTGAACACTGAAGCTTTCTTT CSEGHLNTEAFF
few TRBJ2-7 - TRBV27 TGTGCCAGCAGTTTTGTGAGGTTAGCCCGTGCCCCTTACGAGCAGTACTTC CASSFVRLARAPYEQYF
- TRBJ2-1 TRBD1 TRBV18 TGTGCCAGCTCACCGACAGGGGCCTACAATGAGCAGTTCTTC CASSPTGAYNEQFF
once TRBJ2-1 - TRBV4-1 TGCGCCAGCAGCCAAGTAACAGTGGCTTTCTACAATGAGCAGTTCTTC CASSQVTVAFYNEQFF
- TRBJ2-5 TRBD2 TRBV4-3 TGCGCCAGCAGCCAAGATAGGTGGTCTAGCGGGAGGGGAGAGACCCAGTACTTC CASSQDRWSSGRGETQYF
few TRBJ2-1 - TRBV21-1 TGTGCCAGCACCGGACAGAGCCATAAACTAGCGACCAGGTGTGATGAGCAGTTCTTC CASTGQSHKLATRCDEQFF
- TRBJ2-1 TRBD2 TRBV12-3/TRBV12-4 TGTGCCAGCAGTAGGACTAGCGGGAGGGCCAATGAGCAGTTCTTC CASSRTSGRANEQFF
- TRBJ1-1 - TRBV7-9 TGTGCCAGCAGCTTTGCGCTTCTCCTGGAAGCTTTCTTT CASSFALLLEAFF
once TRBJ2-3 - TRBV12-3/TRBV12-4 TGTGCCAGCAGTTTATACGCGGGGCCTAGCACAGATGCGGAGTATTTT CASSLYAGPSTDAEYF
few TRBJ2-1 - TRBV5-1 TGCGCCAGCAGCTTGGCGCGGTTGTCCTCCTACAATGAGCAGTTCTTC CASSLARLSSYNEQFF
- TRBJ2-7 - TRBV27 TGTGCCAGCAGTTTATGGGGGACGGGCCCTAACTACGAGCAGTACTTC CASSLWGTGPNYEQYF
- TRBJ2-4 - TRBV7-9 TGTGCCAGCAGCTCCGTCCAAGGGGGGGGAAACATTCAGTACTTC CASSSVQGGGNIQYF
- TRBJ2-1 - TRBV20-1 TGCAGTGCTAGTTTCGGGAACCATAACAATGAGCAGTTCTTC CSASFGNHNNEQFF
- TRBJ1-1 TRBD1 TRBV6-5 TGTGCCAGCTACCAGGGGGAGACTGAAGCTTTCTTT CASYQGETEAFF
- TRBJ2-1 - TRBV12-3/TRBV12-4 TGTGCCAGCAGTTTACGGACAGGGAGGGTCAATGAGCAGTTCTTC CASSLRTGRVNEQFF
once TRBJ1-2 TRBD1 TRBV7-9 TGTGCCAGCAGCGACACACGGGACAGCCTCTATGGCTACACCTTC CASSDTRDSLYGYTF
- TRBJ1-2 - TRBV13 TGTGCCAGCAGCTTTGGGGGCGGCAGTGGCTACACCTTC CASSFGGGSGYTF
- TRBJ2-3 TRBD2 TRBV28 TGTGCCAGCAGTTTACACCGGACTAGATATAAGGGCGCAGATACGCAGTATTTT CASSLHRTRYKGADTQYF
- TRBJ1-2 - TRBV12-3/TRBV12-4 TGTGCCAGCAGTTTCTTGTCATCCTATGGCTACACCTTC CASSFLSSYGYTF
- TRBJ2-7 - TRBV29-1 TGCAGCGTGCAACAGATTCGCTCCTACGAGCAGTACTTC CSVQQIRSYEQYF
- TRBJ2-7 - TRBV20-1 TGCAGTGCTAGAGAAAGGGTAATGGGCGAGCAGTACTTC CSARERVMGEQYF
- TRBJ2-1 - TRBV29-1 TGCAGCGTTGTTCCCTCGGAGGGCCCCTACGAGCAGTTCTTC CSVVPSEGPYEQFF